This entry lists 26 T cell receptor beta chains sequenced from one sample in a study of T cells in Graves' hyperthyroidism and ophthalmopathy. TCR beta CDR3 regions were amplified from RNA transcripts. The study used the HTBI primer set for a first-round RT-PCR of the TCR CDR3. TCRdb itself ran the multiplex PCR reads through MiXCR, one entry per CDR3 protein. Of about 410,000 distinct CDR3 sequences detected, approximately 15% appear once; the ten largest clones hold 15% to 20%. The sequenced sample consisted of blood. The receptors were sampled from a woman aged 25 to 39 with Graves' ophthalmopathy.

Ten or more counts support this clonotype. This chain uses TRBV2 with TRBJ2-7; a possible D gene is TRBD2 (5 bases). The germline CDR1 and CDR2 sequences are SNHLY and FYNNEI. The CDR3 has 10 residues. V shed 10 bases and J shed 7 bases, with 11 bases lying between them. CDR3 protein: CATVGREQYF. The CDR3 DNA reads as TGTGCCACCGTTGGGAGAGAGCAGTACTTC.

This clonotype came up many times. V and J are TRBV5-6 and TRBJ2-1; no firm D call. From germline, CDR1 is SGHDT and CDR2 YYEEEE. Trimming removed 3 bases at V and 2 bases at J, with 6 bases between. This CDR3 is 13 amino acids long. CDR3 bases: TGTGCCAGCAGCTCCTGGGCCTACAATGAGCAGTTCTTC. It codes for CASSSWAYNEQFF.

The chain joins TRBV29-1 to TRBJ2-5; 9 bases map to TRBD2. CDR1 and CDR2 (germline): SQVTM, ANQGSEA. The V gene end was trimmed by 7 bases and the J gene end by 5 bases; junction bases not matched to a gene: 8. The CDR3 has 13 amino acids. CDR3 nucleotides: TGCAGCGCCGCGGGGGGGAATTTTGAGACCCAGTACTTC. This encodes CSAAGGNFETQYF. The full variable domain, its missing parts supplied by reference TRBV29-1 and TRBJ2-5, is SAVISQKPSRDICQRGTSLTIQCQVDSQVTMMFWYRQQPGQSLTLIATANQGSEATYESGFVIDKFPISRPNLTFSTLTVSNMSPEDSSIYLCSAAGGNFETQYFGPGTRLLVL.

This clonotype has at least ten counts. This chain uses TRBV7-8 with TRBJ1-1, with D unclear. Germline assignment: CDR1 SGHVS and CDR2 FQNEAQ. V lost 5 bases and J 6 bases, leaving 19 bases between the germline ends. CDR3 length: 15 residues. Here the CDR3 reads CASSATGTLGPEAFF. The CDR3 DNA reads TGTGCCAGCAGCGCGACGGGAACTCTAGGCCCTGAAGCTTTCTTT.

In its sample, this clonotype was seen many times. The rearrangement joins TRBV9 to TRBJ2-3; weak D call: TRBD1 (6 bases). The ends were cut back, 4 bases at V and 1 base at J, with 13 bases in the middle. This CDR3 is 15 amino acids long. Germline V gives CDR1 SGDLS, CDR2 YYNGEE. The CDR3 protein is CASSTARTGTDTQYF. CDR3 nucleotides: TGTGCCAGCAGCACAGCTCGGACAGGCACAGATACGCAGTATTTT. Looking up the rest from reference TRBV9 and TRBJ2-3 gives the full variable domain: DSGVTQTPKHLITATGQRVTLRCSPRSGDLSVYWYQQSLDQGLQFLIQYYNGEERAKGNILERFSAQQFPDLHSELNLSSLELGDSALYFCASSTARTGTDTQYFGPGTRLTVL.

The V and J genes are TRBV20-1 and TRBJ2-6; D is possibly TRBD2 (7 bases). Trimming took off 6 bases at V and 0 bases at J, with 21 bases between the two ends. The CDR3 sequence is 18 residues long. Germline loops: CDR1 DFQATT, CDR2 SNEGSKA (reference sequence). In DNA form, the CDR3 reads TGCAGTGCCGAACAGGGATCGGGGGGCGGCTCTGGGGCCAACGTCCTGACTTTC. Translating it yields CSAEQGSGGGSGANVLTF.

This clonotype was detected ten times or more. The chain couples TRBV24-1 to TRBJ1-4, with a tentative D call TRBD1 (6 bases). CDR3 size: 15 residues. Trimming left V 4 bases short and J 8 bases short, with 16 bases between. Germline V gene lookup returns CDR1 KGHDR and CDR2 SFDVKD. The CDR3 protein is CATSDSRGQVEKLFF. The CDR3 DNA sequence: TGTGCCACCAGTGACTCAAGGGGACAAGTAGAAAAACTGTTTTTT.

This clonotype came up many times. The chain joins TRBV7-2 to TRBJ2-2; D is perhaps TRBD1 (5 bases). V shed 5 bases and J shed 0 bases, with 10 bases lying between them. CDR1 is SGHTA and CDR2 is FQGNSA in the germline V gene. The CDR3 contains 15 residues. CDR3 nucleotide sequence: TGTGCCAGCAGCGTAGGGGTTTCGAACACCGGGGAGCTGTTTTTT. Its protein is CASSVGVSNTGELFF.

Concerning this clonotype: A read error may be the cause here, since a much bigger clone is one base away. The V and J genes are TRBV20-1 and TRBJ2-7, with D possibly called TRBD1 or TRBD2 (7 bases each). The DNA matches TRBJ2-1 better at its end, which makes the J call doubtful. Germline CDR1 reads DFQATT; CDR2 reads SNEGSKA (reference sequence). This CDR3 region has 16 residues. The CDR3 loop is CSARDRGGQFSYEQFF. The DNA for the CDR3 is TGCAGTGCTAGAGATAGGGGGGGACAGTTCTCCTACGAGCAGTTCTTC.

This clonotype appeared many times. This chain connects TRBV20-1 to TRBJ1-6; unclear D gene. The CDR3 is 15 amino acids. Germline V gene data show CDR1 as DFQATT and CDR2 as SNEGSKA (reference sequence). V was cut by 2 bases and J by 4 bases, with 12 bases left in between. DNA of the CDR3: TGCAGTGCTAGACCCGGAGAAGCATATAATTCACCCCTCCACTTT. Translation: CSARPGEAYNSPLHF.

V is TRBV6-1 and J is TRBJ2-6; D remains ambiguous. The CDR3 extends over 16 amino acids. CDR1 is MNHNS, CDR2 SASEGT, per germline. Trimming removed 1 base from V and 4 bases from J, with 11 bases in between. The DNA for the CDR3 is TGTGCCAGCAGTGAAGTGGGGAAACCCGGGGCCAACGTCCTGACTTTC. As protein: CASSEVGKPGANVLTF.

This clonotype has a handful of counts. The chain is built from TRBV10-1 and TRBJ2-2; D ambiguous. V was pared by 6 bases and J by 7 bases, with 12 bases between. CDR3 length: 13 residues. Germline V lookup: CDR1 WNHNN, CDR2 SYGVQD (reference sequence). The CDR3 nucleotides are TGCGCCAGCAGCCCCTATTTAGACGGGGAGCTGTTTTTT. Translating it yields CASSPYLDGELFF.

This clonotype was detected once. At one boundary the junction diverges from the germline segment, which might be a read error. The V gene is TRBV7-7, the J gene TRBJ1-3, with D unresolved. CDR1 is SSHAT, CDR2 FNYEAQ, per germline (reference sequence). The CDR3 runs 15 residues. For the CDR3, the DNA is TGTGCTAGCAGCTTAGGCACTGACTCTGGAAACACCATATATTTT. This sequence encodes CASSLGTDSGNTIYF.

This clonotype was seen ten or more times. The V gene is TRBV7-2, the J gene TRBJ2-7, with D maybe TRBD2 (6 bases). This CDR3 is built from 13 residues. Trimming shortened V by 6 bases and J by 4 bases, and 13 bases separated the two germline ends. Germline CDR1 is SGHTA and CDR2 is FQGNSA. The CDR3 bases are TGTGCCAGCAGGGGGGACTCCCAATACGAGCAGTACTTC. This translates into CASRGDSQYEQYF. The whole variable domain, remainder taken from reference TRBV7-2 and TRBJ2-7, is GAGVSQSPSNKVTEKGKDVELRCDPISGHTALYWYRQSLGQGLEFLIYFQGNSAPDKSGLPSDRFSAERTGGSVSTLTIQRTQQEDSAVYLCASRGDSQYEQYFGPGTRLTVT.

This chain uses TRBV6-4 with TRBJ1-2; D may be TRBD1 (5 bases). Trimming took off 2 bases at V and 2 bases at J, with 6 bases between the two ends. Germline V CDR1 and CDR2: MRHNA, SNTAGT. The CDR3 extends over 13 amino acids. The DNA for the CDR3 is TGTGCCAGCAGTGACGGGGACAACTATGGCTACACCTTC. Encoded protein: CASSDGDNYGYTF.

This clonotype was recorded many times. The rearrangement uses TRBV2 and TRBJ2-1; the D is unclear. V dropped 4 bases and J dropped 2 bases, with 9 bases sitting between them. In germline, CDR1 is SNHLY, CDR2 FYNNEI. The CDR3 length is 14 residues. The CDR3 is CASSVTETYNEQFF. The CDR3 DNA is TGTGCCAGCAGTGTTACAGAGACCTACAATGAGCAGTTCTTC. Using reference TRBV2 and TRBJ2-1 for the parts outside the CDR3, the full variable domain is EPEVTQTPSHQVTQMGQEVILRCVPISNHLYFYWYRQILGQKVEFLVSFYNNEISEKSEIFDDQFSVERPDGSNFTLKIRSTKLEDSAMYFCASSVTETYNEQFFGPGTRLTVL.

In its sample, this clonotype was seen many times. This chain connects TRBV27 to TRBJ2-1; D possibly corresponds to TRBD2 (6 bases). V lost 5 bases, J lost 3 bases, and 17 bases lay in between. The germline CDR1 and CDR2 sequences are MNHEY and SMNVEV (reference sequence). There are 16 residues in the CDR3. The CDR3 nucleotides read TGTGCCAGCAGTCCATGGGGGGAATTGATCTACAATGAGCAGTTCTTC. It encodes CASSPWGELIYNEQFF.

The rearrangement uses TRBV2 and TRBJ2-5; 12 bases map to TRBD1. The CDR3 spans 16 residues. J lost 4 bases, V lost 4 bases, and 7 bases had no gene match. Germline V lookup: CDR1 SNHLY, CDR2 FYNNEI. CDR3 DNA sequence: TGTGCCAGCAGTGGGGCGGGACAGGGGGCGGGAGAGACCCAGTACTTC. Translation: CASSGAGQGAGETQYF. The full variable domain, completed using reference TRBV2 and TRBJ2-5, is EPEVTQTPSHQVTQMGQEVILRCVPISNHLYFYWYRQILGQKVEFLVSFYNNEISEKSEIFDDQFSVERPDGSNFTLKIRSTKLEDSAMYFCASSGAGQGAGETQYFGPGTRLLVL.

Points on this clonotype: The CDR3 ends on some other residue instead of the conserved phenylalanine or tryptophan, so this is likely a read error. The gene calls are TRBV11-2 and TRBJ2-7; tentative D call: TRBD2 (7 bases). The CDR3 consists of 15 residues. V shed 6 bases and J shed 3 bases, with 18 bases lying between them. CDR1 is SGHAT, CDR2 FQNNGV, per germline. The chain's CDR3 is CASSRGLAVNYEQYL. The CDR3 bases are TGTGCCAGCAGTCGGGGGCTAGCGGTAAACTACGAGCAGTACCTC.

This clonotype has a count of ten or more. The rearrangement joins TRBV20-1 to TRBJ2-1; 8 bases map to TRBD2. V lost 5 bases and J lost 3; bases outside the gene matches: 6. The CDR3 extends over 14 amino acids. Germline assignment: CDR1 DFQATT and CDR2 SNEGSKA (reference sequence). CDR3 residues: CSAFSGGDYNEQFF. The CDR3 DNA follows: TGCAGTGCTTTCAGCGGGGGCGACTACAATGAGCAGTTCTTC.

V and J are TRBV7-9 and TRBJ1-1; no clear D. Germline V lookup: CDR1 SEHNR, CDR2 FQNEAQ (reference sequence). The CDR3 is made up of 13 amino acids. Trimming pared 5 bases from V and 10 bases from J, leaving 17 bases between. The CDR3 sequence: CASSQRALDGAFF. CDR3 DNA sequence: TGTGCCAGCAGCCAAAGGGCCTTGGATGGAGCTTTCTTT.

The chain links TRBV20-1 to TRBJ2-7; D is perhaps TRBD1 or TRBD2 (5 bases each). Deletions cut 0 bases from V and 2 bases from J, with 14 bases between. Germline CDR1 and CDR2: DFQATT and SNEGSKA (reference sequence). The CDR3 contains 15 residues. CDR3 DNA: TGCAGTGCTAGAGATCAGAGGGGTCTAACCTACGAGCAGTACTTC. Translating gives CSARDQRGLTYEQYF.

A word on this clonotype: A much bigger clone sits one base away, suggesting this may be a read error. The chain combines TRBV12-5 with TRBJ2-5; the D gene is possibly TRBD2 (6 bases). V was clipped by 2 bases and J by 5 bases, with 18 bases between them. The CDR3 is 16 residues long. The germline V gene encodes CDR1 LGHNT and CDR2 FRNRAP. CDR3 DNA: TGTGCTAGTGGTTTGCTTGTTAACTCGGGGAGGGAGACCCAGTACTTC. This encodes CASGLLVNSGRETQYF.

This clonotype occurred many times. The rearrangement joins TRBV12-3 or TRBV12-4 to TRBJ2-1; 7 bases line up with TRBD1. The CDR3 consists of 15 residues. V shed 3 bases, J shed 8 bases, and the junction held 10 bases outside the gene matches. CDR3 protein: CASSFLPGGGDEQFF. CDR3 nucleotide sequence: TGTGCCAGCAGTTTTTTGCCAGGGGGTGGGGATGAGCAGTTCTTC.

The chain joins TRBV2 to TRBJ2-5; 7 nucleotides align to TRBD1. V lost 4 bases and J lost 2; bases outside the gene matches: 1. This CDR3 spans 13 amino acids. Germline assignment: CDR1 SNHLY and CDR2 FYNNEI. The CDR3 spells CASSGTGQETQYF. The CDR3 nucleotides are TGTGCCAGCAGTGGGACAGGACAAGAGACCCAGTACTTC.

With respect to this clonotype: A much more abundant neighbour one base away suggests this may be a read error. The V call is TRBV5-1, the J call TRBJ1-1; perhaps TRBD1 as D (5 bases). The V gene lost 7 bases and the J gene lost 3 bases, with 25 bases spanning the gap. CDR1 is SGHRS, CDR2 YFSETQ, per germline. The CDR3 has 17 residues. CDR3 sequence reads: CASGPSYRQSAYTEAFF. The CDR3, as DNA: TGCGCCAGCGGCCCATCTTATAGACAGTCCGCCTACACTGAAGCTTTCTTT.